These 17 T cell receptor beta chains originate from one sample sequenced in a study of CD8 T cells in ankylosing spondylitis. TCRdb called the 5' RACE reads again in MiXCR, with one record for every CDR3 protein. The repertoire holds under 250,000 distinct CDR3 sequences, with roughly 32% as singletons. The sample consisted of blood, either unsorted or a sorted T cell fraction (not recorded which). These receptors all stem from a male donor with ankylosing spondylitis or in good health (not recorded which).

The sample holds many counts of this clonotype. This chain uses TRBV6-5 with TRBJ2-7, with TRBD1 matching 7 bases. Trimming removed 4 bases from V and 5 bases from J; junction bases left unmatched: 8. The length of the CDR3 is 14 residues. The V gene's germline CDR1 is MNHEY and CDR2 SVGAGI. CDR3 sequence: CASSSGQQWDEQYF. Written as DNA, the CDR3 is TGTGCCAGCAGTTCGGGACAGCAGTGGGACGAGCAGTACTTC.

A few counts support this clonotype. The chain carries TRBV4-1 and TRBJ2-3; 9 nucleotides match TRBD1. Looked up from germline, CDR1 is MGHRA and CDR2 is YSYEKL. The CDR3 is made up of 16 amino acids. V trimming: 6 bases; J trimming: 3 bases; junction bases outside the gene matches: 10. This chain's CDR3 is CASRTGQGSFTDTQYF. The DNA for the CDR3 is TGCGCCAGCAGGACGGGACAGGGTAGTTTTACAGATACGCAGTATTTT.

This clonotype was recorded a few times. This sequence joins TRBV20-1 and TRBJ2-7, with D unresolved. Germline values: CDR1 DFQATT, CDR2 SNEGSKA (reference sequence). The CDR3 covers 12 residues. V lost 3 bases and J lost 3, with 9 bases in between. CDR3 in DNA: TGCAGTGCTAGGGGCAGCCACTACGAGCAGTACTTC. It yields the protein CSARGSHYEQYF.

This clonotype occurred many times. The V call is TRBV12-3 or TRBV12-4, the J call TRBJ1-1; D not resolved. Trimming stripped 5 bases from V and 1 base from J, with 5 bases between. CDR3 size: 12 residues. Here the CDR3 DNA reads TGTGCCAGCAGTCCAGGGAACACTGAAGCTTTCTTT. This gives the protein CASSPGNTEAFF.

The sample holds a few counts of this clonotype. The genes are TRBV20-1 and TRBJ2-5; D is possibly TRBD1 or TRBD2 (5 bases each). V dropped 6 bases and J dropped 4 bases, with 9 bases sitting between them. The CDR3 is made up of 11 amino acids. CDR1 is DFQATT, CDR2 SNEGSKA, per germline (reference sequence). The CDR3 sequence: CSASGPETQYF. The DNA of the CDR3 is TGCAGTGCCTCGGGGCCAGAGACCCAGTACTTC.

CDR3 loop: CASTKTGNQETQYF. In DNA form, the CDR3 reads TGTGCCAGCACTAAGACAGGCAACCAAGAGACCCAGTACTTC. The chain is built from TRBV25-1 and TRBJ2-5; D might be TRBD1 (6 bases). This CDR3 has 14 amino acids. The germline gives CDR1 MGHDK, CDR2 SYGVNS. V was trimmed by 7 bases and J by 0 bases, leaving 12 bases between them.

This chain joins TRBV5-5 and TRBJ2-5, with D uncertain. The V end lost 6 bases, the J end lost 4 bases, and 13 bases lay between the germline ends. The V gene's germline CDR1 is SGHKS and CDR2 YYEKEE (reference sequence). The CDR3 totals 13 residues. In DNA form, the CDR3 reads TGTGCCAGCACCTCCGACCCGGGAGAGACCCAGTACTTC. It specifies CASTSDPGETQYF.

This clonotype was detected only a few times. This chain uses TRBV10-3 with TRBJ2-3; D ambiguous. CDR1 is ENHRY, CDR2 SYGVKD, per germline. Between the trimmed V and J ends, which lost 3 bases and 1 base, there was a span of 14 bases. The CDR3 is 16 residues long. The CDR3: CAISDRGVKGTDTQYF. The CDR3 nucleotides are TGTGCCATCAGTGATCGTGGGGTCAAGGGCACAGATACGCAGTATTTT.

This clonotype was counted once. The rearrangement uses TRBV2 and TRBJ2-2; unclear D gene. The germline V and J ends were trimmed by 1 base and 6 bases, with 6 bases remaining between them. The germline CDR1 and CDR2 sequences are SNHLY and FYNNEI. The CDR3 has 13 residues. CDR3 residues: CASSEGVAGELFF. CDR3 nucleotides: TGTGCCAGCAGTGAAGGGGTGGCCGGGGAGCTGTTTTTT.

The V and J genes are TRBV20-1 and TRBJ1-5, with 11 positions matching TRBD1. From germline, CDR1 is DFQATT and CDR2 SNEGSKA (reference sequence). Losses at the gene ends were 6 bases for V and 2 bases for J; bases not matched to a gene: 6. The CDR3 has 15 amino acids. The CDR3 reads CSAFRDRGGNQPQHF. CDR3 DNA: TGCAGTGCCTTCCGGGACAGGGGGGGCAATCAGCCCCAGCATTTT.

The V and J genes are TRBV21-1 and TRBJ1-5. TRBV21-1 is listed as a pseudogene. The CDR3 loop spans 15 amino acids. Here the CDR3 DNA reads TGTGCCAGCAGCAACGTAGCCTATAGCAATCAGCCCCAGCATTTT. Translation: CASSNVAYSNQPQHF.

The rearrangement joins TRBV6-1 to TRBJ2-7; D unclear. The CDR3 is 14 amino acids. Germline values: CDR1 MNHNS, CDR2 SASEGT. The ends were cut back, 6 bases at V and 0 bases at J, with 12 bases in the middle. CDR3 nucleotides: TGTGCCAGCAGGACCTACAAGGACTCCTACGAGCAGTACTTC. Translating it yields CASRTYKDSYEQYF.

This clonotype was detected only a few times. The gene calls are TRBV11-2 and TRBJ2-7; D unresolved. CDR3 size: 13 residues. The V end lost 1 base, the J end lost 7 bases, and 11 bases lay between the germline ends. The germline CDR1 and CDR2 sequences are SGHAT and FQNNGV. Written as DNA, the CDR3 is TGTGCCAGCAGCTTAGGAGGCCCTAGAGAGCAGTACTTC. Its translation: CASSLGGPREQYF.

The chain has TRBV29-1 and TRBJ2-7; tentatively, D is TRBD1 (5 bases). V was clipped by 1 base and J by 4 bases, with 11 bases between them. Germline assignment: CDR1 SQVTM and CDR2 ANQGSEA. This CDR3 contains 13 residues. The CDR3 sequence is CSVEAGLGYEQYF. CDR3 DNA sequence: TGCAGCGTTGAAGCAGGGTTGGGTTACGAGCAGTACTTC.

The chain joins TRBV15 to TRBJ2-3, with D possibly matching TRBD1 (6 bases). Germline CDR1 and CDR2: LNHNV and YYDKDF (reference sequence). The CDR3 spans 13 residues. Trimming pared 8 bases from V and 2 bases from J, leaving 11 bases between. CDR3 amino acids: CATAGQFTDTQYF. CDR3 DNA sequence: TGTGCCACCGCCGGACAGTTCACAGATACGCAGTATTTT.

This chain joins TRBV12-3 or TRBV12-4 and TRBJ2-6; 8 bases align to TRBD1. V trimming: 6 bases; J trimming: 2 bases; junction bases outside the gene matches: 6. The CDR3 is 16 residues long. The CDR3 loop reads CASSLGQGTGANVLTF. The CDR3 DNA is TGTGCCAGCAGCCTCGGACAGGGTACTGGGGCCAACGTCCTGACTTTC.

V is TRBV10-3 and J is TRBJ2-5; the D gene is possibly TRBD1 (5 bases). The CDR3 consists of 14 residues. The germline CDR1 and CDR2 sequences are ENHRY and SYGVKD. V was pared by 4 bases and J by 2 bases, with 11 bases between. The CDR3 region has the DNA TGTGCCATCAGTGGGGGCTTAGGGCAAGAGACCCAGTACTTC. Its protein product is CAISGGLGQETQYF.